This TCR beta chain stems from a study of T cell responses to AZD1222 COVID-19 vaccine. Regarding the study as a whole: Two AZD1222 administrations were followed by greater Spike-specific TCR breadth and depth. Vaccine-associated CD4 TCRs ranged over spike, dominating at 160-218 and 743-854.

Sequencing was performed with immunoSEQ multiplex PCR; in TCRdb, only in-frame clones are kept and a portion is missing. The sample has about 120,000 clones; roughly 93% are singletons. This CDR3 is built from 13 residues. Germline CDR1 is GTSNPN and CDR2 is SVGIG (reference sequence). The ends lost 5 bases at V and 8 bases at J; junction bases unmatched: 8. For this clone: Its antigen is still unknown.

The starting material was peripheral blood, obtained on day 0 of AZD1222 vaccination. This chain uses TRBV30 with TRBJ1-4, with TRBD1 matching over 7 bases. This TCR came from an adult in good health. CDR3 in amino acids: CAWERGLGEKLFF. As DNA, the CDR3 is TGTGCCTGGGAGAGGGGGCTAGGGGAAAAACTGTTTTTT.